This TCR beta chain is from a study of T-cell memory formation after mild COVID-19. At the level of the study: Across donors, TCR clusters were largely donor specific. Study results and caveats: Later expanders leaned CD4+, whereas day 15 to 85 contracting clones were balanced CD4/CD8. The authors left the SARS-CoV-2 specificity of second-wave clones peaking on day 37 unconfirmed.

TCRalpha and TCRbeta libraries used 5'RACE with constant-segment primers and UMIs. TCRdb re-analysed the 5' RACE reads in MiXCR, keeping a single row per CDR3 protein. The table records nearly 250,000 distinct CDR3 sequences, 15% of them present only once. The CDR3 runs 18 residues. About this clonotype itself: The antigen remains unidentified.

V gene TRBV3-2 combines with J gene TRBJ1-6; the DNA was not compared with TRBD1, the D call given in the table. TRBV3-2 is a documented pseudogene. The TCR comes from an adult woman who had mild COVID-19 (a few samples of this study predate the infection). Cell type and time point are not known. The source material was PBMCs or a T cell subset sorted from them (not recorded which). The CDR3 is CASSQDLGTDRNNSPLHF. The CDR3 DNA is TGTGCCAGCAGCCAAGATTTAGGGACGGATCGTAATAATTCACCCCTCCACTTT.